Listed here is a single T cell receptor (beta chain). This specimen belongs to a study of PD-L1 blockade in urothelial cancer. Looking at the study overall: Enrolled patients had been treated previously with 0 to 3 chemotherapy regimens. Analyses used blood from 3 weeks (second dose) and 6 weeks after treatment start.

The CDR3 runs to 13 residues. Germline V lookup: CDR1 SGHRS, CDR2 YFSETQ. V was clipped by 4 bases and J by 7 bases, with 12 bases between them. Method: immunoSEQ multiplex PCR; TCRdb's copy keeps in-frame clones and lacks some. The repertoire consists of about 43,000 clones, with 88% occurring once and the leading ten covering 12% to 15%. Each individual provided 1 to 8 samples (taken pretreatment and on-treatment). The sample in question was PBMCs, obtained around atezolizumab (anti-PD-L1) treatment. V and J are TRBV5-1 and TRBJ1-5, with D hard to call. The receptor comes from a woman aged 60 to 75 with urothelial cancer. The CDR3 loop reads CASSPGADQPQHF. The CDR3 bases are TGCGCCAGCAGCCCGGGAGCCGACCAGCCCCAGCATTTT.